Listed here are 3 T cell receptor beta chains from one sample, sequenced in a study of blood T cell repertoires in COVID-19. The method was immunoSEQ multiplex PCR; TCRdb's version includes in-frame clones alone and lacks a portion of them. Altogether approximately 91,000 clones are present, about 75% being singletons, with the ten largest covering roughly a tenth. Sequences were obtained from peripheral blood. These receptors were taken from a woman of 80 years or more with acute or convalescent COVID-19.

The rearrangement links TRBV7-8 to TRBJ2-5; 7 nucleotides align to TRBD2. The CDR3 sequence is 16 residues long. V trimming: 1 base; J trimming: 4 bases; junction bases outside the gene matches: 9. The germline gives CDR1 SGHVS, CDR2 FQNEAQ. The chain's CDR3 is CASSLVGGGAGETQYF. Written as DNA, the CDR3 is TGTGCCAGCAGCTTAGTGGGGGGAGGGGCCGGAGAGACCCAGTACTTC.

The chain recombines TRBV11-3 with TRBJ2-1; D might be TRBD1 (7 bases). V was shortened by 5 bases and J by 1 base, with 12 bases between the two germline ends. CDR1 is SGHNT and CDR2 is YENEEA in the germline V gene. CDR3 length equals 15 residues. The CDR3 spells CASSNQGGSYNEQFF. The CDR3 coding sequence is TGTGCCAGCAGCAACCAGGGGGGATCCTACAATGAGCAGTTCTTC.

The chain employs TRBV28 and TRBJ1-1; tentative D call: TRBD1 (6 bases). Germline values: CDR1 MDHEN, CDR2 SYDVKM. The ends were cut back, 2 bases at V and 4 bases at J, with 14 bases in the middle. The CDR3 contains 15 residues. CDR3 coding DNA: TGTGCCAGCAGTTTACTCCGAATCAGGGGCACTGAAGCTTTCTTT. As protein: CASSLLRIRGTEAFF.